What follows are 27 T cell receptor beta chains derived from one specimen sequenced in a study of cytomegalovirus exposure and HLA in healthy donors. Primers: 60 Vbeta forward and 13 Jbeta reverse. Only in-frame clones appear in the TCRdb table, and some are missing; sequencing was by immunoSEQ multiplex PCR. Recorded for this sample: roughly 60,000 clones. Sequences were obtained from PBMCs. These receptors were obtained from a woman younger than 35 in good health and CMV-seronegative.

J is TRBJ1-6 and V is TRBV7-9, with unresolved D. This CDR3 is 13 amino acids long. V was pared by 2 bases and J by 5 bases, with 4 bases between. Germline-derived CDR1 and CDR2 are SEHNR and FQNEAQ (reference sequence). DNA for the CDR3: TGTGCCAGCAGCTTATACAATAATTCACCCCTCCACTTT. Translated: CASSLYNNSPLHF.

This CDR3 reads CASSPGPGEQFF. The CDR3 DNA reads as TGTGCCAGCAGCCCCGGTCCTGGTGAGCAGTTCTTC. This chain connects TRBV6-6 to TRBJ2-1; D unclear. Trimming pared 6 bases from V and 9 bases from J, leaving 12 bases between. CDR1 and CDR2 from the germline V gene are MNHNY and SVGAGI (reference sequence). The CDR3 runs 12 residues.

The rearrangement joins TRBV7-2 to TRBJ1-2; 9 bases are a match to TRBD1. Germline CDR1 reads SGHTA; CDR2 reads FQGNSA. The V segment lost 4 bases and the J segment 4 bases; nucleotides outside the gene matches: 7. The CDR3 consists of 15 residues. CDR3 in amino acids: CASSSSNRGLYGYTF. Here the CDR3 DNA reads TGTGCCAGCAGCTCGTCGAACAGGGGGCTCTATGGCTACACCTTC. Full variable domain (rest looked up from reference TRBV7-2 and TRBJ1-2): GAGVSQSPSNKVTEKGKDVELRCDPISGHTALYWYRQSLGQGLEFLIYFQGNSAPDKSGLPSDRFSAERTGGSVSTLTIQRTQQEDSAVYLCASSSSNRGLYGYTFGSGTRLTVV.

The chain uses TRBV12-1 and TRBJ1-1; the table's D call TRBD1 went unverified against the DNA. TRBV12-1 is listed as a pseudogene. The CDR3 covers 14 residues. The CDR3 spells CASSWGQGDTEAFF. The CDR3 region has the DNA TGTGCCAGCAGCTGGGGACAGGGGGACACTGAAGCTTTCTTT.

This chain connects TRBV5-6 to TRBJ2-3; TRBD2 agrees at 10 bases. The J segment lost 9 bases and the V segment lost 2 bases, leaving 3 bases of the junction unmatched. The CDR3 runs 13 residues. Looked up from germline, CDR1 is SGHDT and CDR2 is YYEEEE. The CDR3 loop is CASSFTSGDTQYF. CDR3 sequence (DNA): TGTGCCAGCAGCTTTACTAGCGGGGACACGCAGTATTTT.

The gene calls are TRBV5-1 and TRBJ2-3; TRBD2 agrees at 8 bases. Per germline, CDR1 SGHRS and CDR2 YFSETQ. V was clipped by 3 bases and J by 6 bases; unmatched bases: 3. The CDR3 sequence is 13 residues long. The DNA of the CDR3 is TGCGCCAGCAGCTCGGGGGGGGGTGATACGCAGTATTTT. It encodes CASSSGGGDTQYF.

The rearrangement links TRBV19 to TRBJ2-7, with 7 bases fitting TRBD1. Germline values: CDR1 LNHDA, CDR2 SQIVND (reference sequence). The V segment lost 5 bases and the J segment 3 bases; nucleotides outside the gene matches: 10. CDR3 length: 15 amino acids. The CDR3 sequence: CASSPDRVGVYEQYF. In DNA form, the CDR3 reads TGTGCCAGTAGTCCCGACAGGGTAGGAGTCTACGAGCAGTACTTC. The whole variable domain, remainder taken from reference TRBV19 and TRBJ2-7, is DGGITQSPKYLFRKEGQNVTLSCEQNLNHDAMYWYRQDPGQGLRLIYYSQIVNDFQKGDIAEGYSVSREKKESFPLTVTSAQKNPTAFYLCASSPDRVGVYEQYFGPGTRLTVT.

The DNA for the CDR3 is TGTGCCAGTAGAGAACGGGGGGGCGGGGAGACCCAGTACTTC. It encodes CASRERGGGETQYF. The chain employs TRBV19 and TRBJ2-5, with 8 bases lining up with TRBD2. The length of the CDR3 is 14 residues. Losses at the gene ends were 6 bases for V and 5 bases for J; bases not matched to a gene: 8. CDR1 LNHDA and CDR2 SQIVND come from the germline V gene (reference sequence).

This rearrangement joins TRBV29-1 to TRBJ1-2; 7 nucleotides match TRBD1. The germline gives CDR1 SQVTM, CDR2 ANQGSEA. The CDR3 is 13 amino acids. The ends lost 5 bases at V and 6 bases at J; junction bases unmatched: 9. CDR3 residues: CSVITGDLDGYTF. Written as DNA, the CDR3 is TGCAGCGTTATAACAGGGGATTTGGATGGCTACACCTTC. The entire variable domain, with the rest obtained from reference TRBV29-1 and TRBJ1-2, is as follows: SAVISQKPSRDICQRGTSLTIQCQVDSQVTMMFWYRQQPGQSLTLIATANQGSEATYESGFVIDKFPISRPNLTFSTLTVSNMSPEDSSIYLCSVITGDLDGYTFGSGTRLTVV.

The rearrangement links TRBV5-6 to TRBJ1-2, with 10 bases aligning to TRBD1. V dropped 3 bases and J dropped 5; count of bases not matched to a gene: 4. Germline loops: CDR1 SGHDT, CDR2 YYEEEE. The length of the CDR3 is 14 residues. CDR3 region: CASSSDRGKYGYTF. DNA of the CDR3: TGTGCCAGCAGCTCGGACAGGGGGAAATATGGCTACACCTTC.

The V and J genes are TRBV9 and TRBJ2-7; TRBD2 matches 12 bases. V was clipped by 2 bases and J by 3 bases; unmatched bases: 6. The CDR3 consists of 16 residues. Germline values: CDR1 SGDLS, CDR2 YYNGEE. The CDR3 nucleotides read TGTGCCAGCAGCGTGGGGGGACTAGCGGGCAACTACGAGCAGTACTTC. Translating it yields CASSVGGLAGNYEQYF.

J is TRBJ2-5 and V is TRBV7-2, with D unclear. This CDR3 is built from 13 residues. The V gene's germline CDR1 is SGHTA and CDR2 FQGNSA. The ends were cut back, 4 bases at V and 2 bases at J, with 8 bases in the middle. CDR3 nucleotide sequence: TGTGCCAGCAGCTCCCGACTGCAAGAGACCCAGTACTTC. Its protein is CASSSRLQETQYF.

The rearrangement links TRBV11-2 to TRBJ2-1; D call uncertain. Germline-derived CDR1 and CDR2 are SGHAT and FQNNGV. V was clipped by 2 bases and J by 6 bases, with 14 bases between them. This CDR3 has 15 residues. CDR3 amino acids: CASSLYQAWINEQFF. The DNA of the CDR3 is TGTGCCAGCAGCTTATACCAGGCATGGATCAATGAGCAGTTCTTC.

Concerning this clone: A junction end diverges from the germline sequence, so it may reflect a read error. V is TRBV11-2 and J is TRBJ1-3; 9 bases are a match to TRBD1. Looked up from germline, CDR1 is SGHAT and CDR2 is FQNNGV. This CDR3 is built from 19 residues. CDR3: CASTLRDRAFSSSGNTIYF. The CDR3, as DNA: TGTGCCAGCACCTTACGGGACAGGGCCTTTTCGAGCTCTGGAAACACCATATATTTT.

The chain combines TRBV18 with TRBJ2-2; D might be TRBD1 (6 bases). This CDR3 has 17 residues. Germline CDR1 KGHSH, CDR2 LQKENI. Trimming shortened V by 3 bases and J by 2 bases, and 16 bases separated the two germline ends. The CDR3 reads CASSPSIRTANTGELFF. The CDR3 nucleotides read TGTGCCAGCTCACCCTCTATCCGGACAGCCAACACCGGGGAGCTGTTTTTT. Based on the CDR3 plus reference TRBV18 and TRBJ2-2, the full variable domain is NAGVMQNPRHLVRRRGQEARLRCSPMKGHSHVYWYRQLPEEGLKFMVYLQKENIIDESGMPKERFSAEFPKEGPSILRIQQVVRGDSAAYFCASSPSIRTANTGELFFGEGSRLTVL.

The chain is built from TRBV5-4 and TRBJ2-3; TRBD2 aligns across 9 bases. The J segment lost 8 bases and the V segment lost 2 bases, leaving 12 bases of the junction unmatched. From germline, CDR1 is SGHNT and CDR2 YYREEE (reference sequence). CDR3 length: 16 amino acids. For the CDR3, the DNA is TGTGCCAGCAGCTTAAGGCGGGGGGGCCTTAGTTTTACGCAGTATTTT. Translated: CASSLRRGGLSFTQYF.

The gene calls are TRBV28 and TRBJ1-5; the match to TRBD1 covers 7 bases. The CDR3 is made up of 16 amino acids. V shed 5 bases, J shed 0 bases, and the junction held 7 bases outside the gene matches. Germline V CDR1 and CDR2: MDHEN, SYDVKM. Written as DNA, the CDR3 is TGTGCCAGCAGTGTTGGGACAGTCTATAGCAATCAGCCCCAGCATTTT. Translation: CASSVGTVYSNQPQHF.

The V gene is TRBV4-1, the J gene TRBJ1-2; unclear D gene. CDR1 and CDR2 from the germline V gene are MGHRA and YSYEKL. Trimming removed 4 bases at V and 9 bases at J, with 18 bases between. There are 14 residues in the CDR3. The CDR3 coding sequence is TGCGCCAGCAGCCCCGTCTGGAGGGCCCCGAGCTACACCTTC. It translates to CASSPVWRAPSYTF.

This chain connects TRBV15 to TRBJ1-2, with D uncertain. The ends were cut back, 0 bases at V and 8 bases at J, with 10 bases in the middle. This CDR3 is 13 amino acids long. CDR1 and CDR2 from the germline V gene are LNHNV and YYDKDF (reference sequence). As DNA, the CDR3 is TGTGCCACCAGCAGAGATGAGGGCTCCGGCTACACCTTC. It translates to CATSRDEGSGYTF.

The rearrangement links TRBV7-9 to TRBJ1-2; TRBD1 matches at 10 bases. The CDR3 runs 14 residues. Trimming at V came to 4 bases and at J to 7 bases, leaving 6 bases not matched to a gene. Germline loops: CDR1 SEHNR, CDR2 FQNEAQ (reference sequence). Here the CDR3 DNA reads TGTGCCAGCAGCTGGGAAAGGGACAGGGGTGGCTACACCTTC. Its protein product is CASSWERDRGGYTF.

The J gene is TRBJ1-1, the V gene TRBV28, with a weak D call TRBD1 (6 bases). CDR3 length equals 17 residues. CDR1 and CDR2 from the germline V gene are MDHEN and SYDVKM. Deletions cut 3 bases from V and 1 base from J, with 18 bases between. The CDR3 region has the DNA TGTGCCAGCAGTTTGCCAGGGGAGCTGTTGAGGAACACTGAAGCTTTCTTT. As protein: CASSLPGELLRNTEAFF.

The chain couples TRBV5-1 to TRBJ2-2; 12 nucleotides line up with TRBD2. V shed 0 bases and J 6 bases; nucleotides not matched to a gene: 9. The CDR3 covers 18 residues. CDR1 is SGHRS and CDR2 is YFSETQ in the germline V gene. In DNA form, the CDR3 reads TGCGCCAGCAGCTTGGTGGCTAGCGGGGGGGCCGTCCCCGGGGAGCTGTTTTTT. Translation: CASSLVASGGAVPGELFF.

The J gene is TRBJ1-1, the V gene TRBV5-1, with D possibly TRBD1 on 5 matching bases. This CDR3 has 14 residues. V shed 1 base and J shed 1 base, with 8 bases lying between them. CDR1 is SGHRS and CDR2 is YFSETQ in the germline V gene. For the CDR3, the DNA is TGCGCCAGCAGCTTGACCCAGGGGAACACTGAAGCTTTCTTT. It encodes CASSLTQGNTEAFF.

This chain joins TRBV4-1 and TRBJ2-5; D not resolved. Gene TRBJ2-7 matches the end of the DNA better, so the J call may be wrong. Per germline, CDR1 MGHRA and CDR2 YSYEKL. This CDR3 comprises 14 residues. The CDR3 DNA sequence: TGCGCCAGCAGCCAAGCAACTACGAACTACGAGCAGTACTTC. Translated: CASSQATTNYEQYF.

The chain employs TRBV18 and TRBJ1-1; D gene uncertain. Germline CDR1 reads KGHSH; CDR2 reads LQKENI. Deletions cut 2 bases from V and 4 bases from J, with 17 bases between. The CDR3 has 16 residues. In DNA, the CDR3 is TGTGCCAGCTCACCAACGCTCTCGGGTCTGGGCACTGAAGCTTTCTTT. Amino acids: CASSPTLSGLGTEAFF.

V and J are TRBV6-5 and TRBJ2-1, with 7 bases matching TRBD2. The CDR3 totals 15 residues. With 2 bases clipped from V and 0 bases from J, the junction kept 1 base outside the gene matches. Germline-derived CDR1 and CDR2 are MNHEY and SVGAGI. The CDR3 loop reads CASSYGGGSYNEQFF. The CDR3 DNA follows: TGTGCCAGCAGTTACGGGGGGGGCTCCTACAATGAGCAGTTCTTC.

V is TRBV4-1 and J is TRBJ1-2; D is perhaps TRBD1 (5 bases). The germline V gene has CDR1 MGHRA and CDR2 YSYEKL. The ends were cut back, 5 bases at V and 1 base at J, with 17 bases in the middle. There are 16 residues in the CDR3. The CDR3: CASSFDKLRGNYGYTF. As DNA, the CDR3 is TGCGCCAGCAGCTTCGATAAGTTAAGGGGTAACTATGGCTACACCTTC.